The 28 T cell receptor beta chains given below trace back to one sample, sequenced in a study of blood T cell repertoires in COVID-19. Only in-frame clones appear in the TCRdb table, and some are missing; sequencing was by immunoSEQ multiplex PCR. The data contain approximately 140,000 clones, more than 75% of them singletons. The sequencing input was peripheral blood. The receptors derive from a human donor with acute or convalescent COVID-19. The donor label of this sample is uncertain.

This sequence joins TRBV6-5 and TRBJ1-1; D call uncertain. The CDR3 has 14 residues. V was pared by 2 bases and J by 1 base, with 8 bases between. In germline, CDR1 is MNHEY, CDR2 SVGAGI. CDR3 nucleotides: TGTGCCAGCAGTTACGGAGACGGGAACACTGAAGCTTTCTTT. Encoded protein: CASSYGDGNTEAFF.

Remarks on this clone: The same CDR3 arises from other DNA sequences in this sample as well. The CDR3 coding sequence is TGTGCCAGCAGCCAAGGGCGAGGGAGCAATCAGCCCCAGCATTTT. The encoded protein is CASSQGRGSNQPQHF. The chain couples TRBV3-1 (or the pseudogene TRBV3-2) to TRBJ1-5; D uncertain. This CDR3 region has 15 residues. V lost 1 base and J 1 base, leaving 8 bases between the germline ends. Germline-derived CDR1 and CDR2 are LGHDT and YNNKEL (reference sequence).

The chain carries TRBV19 and TRBJ1-1; TRBD1 aligns across 9 bases. Germline lookup yields CDR1 LNHDA and CDR2 SQIVND (reference sequence). Unmatched junction bases numbered 4, after V lost 4 bases and J lost 1 base. The CDR3 is made up of 15 amino acids. The CDR3 sequence is CASSKQGAANTEAFF. Here the CDR3 DNA reads TGTGCCAGTAGTAAACAGGGGGCGGCGAACACTGAAGCTTTCTTT.

The rearrangement uses TRBV5-1 and TRBJ2-4; D gene uncertain. Germline V gives CDR1 SGHRS, CDR2 YFSETQ. CDR3 length: 15 amino acids. V was shortened by 0 bases and J by 9 bases, with 16 bases between the two germline ends. CDR3 nucleotides: TGCGCCAGCAGCTTGGACACGCCACCCTCGGGCATTCAGTACTTC. Amino acids: CASSLDTPPSGIQYF.

J is TRBJ1-4 and V is TRBV7-2, with 9 bases lining up with TRBD1. CDR1 SGHTA and CDR2 FQGNSA come from the germline V gene. V dropped 3 bases and J dropped 7; count of bases not matched to a gene: 3. The CDR3 is 14 residues long. This CDR3 reads CASSLPGQGEKLFF. For the CDR3, the DNA is TGTGCCAGCAGCTTGCCGGGACAGGGTGAAAAACTGTTTTTT.

This chain connects TRBV2 to TRBJ1-1; D possibly corresponds to TRBD1 (5 bases). Germline V gives CDR1 SNHLY, CDR2 FYNNEI. Trimming pared 4 bases from V and 5 bases from J, leaving 17 bases between. This CDR3 has 15 residues. The DNA of the CDR3 is TGTGCCAGCAGTGTCGCCACAAACCGGGGGACTGAAGCTTTCTTT. Translation gives CASSVATNRGTEAFF. The full variable domain, with the rest looked up from reference TRBV2 and TRBJ1-1, is EPEVTQTPSHQVTQMGQEVILRCVPISNHLYFYWYRQILGQKVEFLVSFYNNEISEKSEIFDDQFSVERPDGSNFTLKIRSTKLEDSAMYFCASSVATNRGTEAFFGQGTRLTVV.

The V and J genes are TRBV9 and TRBJ1-3; no clear D gene. The V gene's germline CDR1 is SGDLS and CDR2 YYNGEE. Trimming pared 2 bases from V and 4 bases from J, leaving 13 bases between. This CDR3 spans 15 amino acids. The CDR3 is CASSVSPSEGNTIYF. The CDR3 nucleotides read TGTGCCAGCAGCGTTTCCCCCTCCGAGGGAAACACCATATATTTT.

DNA for the CDR3: TGTGCCAGTAGTACCGGGGGTGCCCCTAGGGCAGATACGCAGTATTTT. Translating it yields CASSTGGAPRADTQYF. The gene calls are TRBV19 and TRBJ2-3, with D possibly being TRBD2 (6 bases). Germline CDR1 and CDR2: LNHDA and SQIVND (reference sequence). Trimming took 4 bases from V and 4 from J, leaving 18 bases between them. The CDR3 length is 16 residues.

The J gene is TRBJ1-6, the V gene TRBV15; TRBD1 might be the D (6 bases). Germline assignment: CDR1 LNHNV and CDR2 YYDKDF (reference sequence). Deletions cut 5 bases from V and 7 bases from J, with 15 bases between. This CDR3 is built from 15 residues. As DNA, the CDR3 is TGTGCCACCAGCTTGTTAGGGGGGGTCAATTCACCCCTCCACTTT. Encoded protein: CATSLLGGVNSPLHF.

This chain connects TRBV27 to TRBJ1-2; no clear D. V was trimmed by 6 bases and J by 4 bases, leaving 12 bases between them. This CDR3 is 13 amino acids long. CDR1 and CDR2 from the germline V gene are MNHEY and SMNVEV (reference sequence). CDR3 sequence reads: CASRLSAGYGYTF. CDR3 DNA sequence: TGTGCCAGCAGACTTAGCGCGGGCTATGGCTACACCTTC.

This chain joins TRBV6-5 and TRBJ2-1; 11 bases are shared with TRBD2. The J segment lost 5 bases and the V segment lost 6 bases, leaving 0 bases of the junction unmatched. Germline loops: CDR1 MNHEY, CDR2 SVGAGI. The CDR3 has 13 amino acids. This CDR3 reads CASRGLADNEQFF. In DNA, the CDR3 is TGTGCCAGCAGGGGACTAGCGGACAATGAGCAGTTCTTC.

This chain connects TRBV6-6 to TRBJ2-5; D is unresolved. CDR3 length equals 15 residues. V lost 3 bases and J 1 base, leaving 12 bases between the germline ends. Germline values: CDR1 MNHNY, CDR2 SVGAGI (reference sequence). In DNA, the CDR3 is TGTGCCAGCAGTTATTATTCAGGCCGCCAAGAGACCCAGTACTTC. Translating it yields CASSYYSGRQETQYF.

The CDR3 nucleotides are TGTGCCAGCAGTTTGGAGGACAGGGGAAACTATGGCTACACCTTC. Translating it yields CASSLEDRGNYGYTF. The chain joins TRBV6-5 to TRBJ1-2; TRBD1 matches 9 bases. CDR1 and CDR2 from the germline V gene are MNHEY and SVGAGI. V was pared by 4 bases and J by 2 bases, with 5 bases of the junction left unmatched. The CDR3 is made up of 15 amino acids.

V usage is TRBV2 and J usage is TRBJ1-2, with D maybe TRBD1 (5 bases). Trimming took off 1 base at V and 6 bases at J, with 9 bases between the two ends. Germline V lookup: CDR1 SNHLY, CDR2 FYNNEI. The CDR3 sequence is 13 residues long. CDR3 sequence: CASSEGREDGYTF. The CDR3 nucleotides read TGTGCCAGCAGTGAAGGCAGGGAAGATGGCTACACCTTC.

The chain uses TRBV6-2 or TRBV6-3 and TRBJ1-2; a possible D gene is TRBD1 (6 bases). The CDR3 runs to 15 residues. Looked up from germline, CDR1 is MNHEY and CDR2 is SVGEGT. The V end lost 2 bases, the J end lost 5 bases, and 15 bases lay between the germline ends. CDR3 sequence: CASSYPEQGKYGYTF. The CDR3 nucleotides read TGTGCCAGCAGTTACCCTGAACAGGGAAAGTATGGCTACACCTTC.

In its sample, this clone was seen once. The chain employs TRBV4-1 and TRBJ1-4; weak D call: TRBD1 (5 bases). The V end was cut by 1 base, the J end by 8 bases, with 20 bases between. Germline V gene data show CDR1 as MGHRA and CDR2 as YSYEKL. The CDR3 has 17 residues. The CDR3 DNA is TGCGCCAGCAGCCAAGGGGACCGCGGGGCGTTGCGCGAAAAACTGTTTTTT. Its translation: CASSQGDRGALREKLFF.

The rearrangement joins TRBV12-5 to TRBJ2-7; tentatively, D is TRBD1 (6 bases). The CDR3 is 21 residues long. V lost 0 bases, J lost 8 bases, and 35 bases lay in between. In germline, CDR1 is LGHNT, CDR2 FRNRAP. The chain's CDR3 is CASGLVPVIGHLGQPPYKQYF. CDR3 bases: TGTGCTAGTGGTTTGGTACCCGTAATAGGCCACTTAGGACAGCCCCCCTATAAGCAGTACTTC.

The rearrangement joins TRBV4-1 to TRBJ2-7; 10 nucleotides agree with TRBD1. With 4 bases clipped from V and 5 bases from J, the junction kept 11 bases outside the gene matches. The CDR3 runs to 16 residues. Looked up from germline, CDR1 is MGHRA and CDR2 is YSYEKL. The CDR3, as DNA: TGCGCCAGCAGCCCCCAAGCCGGGACAGGGGTCCACGAGCAGTACTTC. Amino acids: CASSPQAGTGVHEQYF.

The chain employs TRBV4-2 and TRBJ1-2, with D perhaps matching TRBD1 (6 bases). Trimming left V 2 bases short and J 1 base short, with 11 bases between. The CDR3 extends over 15 amino acids. The V gene's germline CDR1 is LGHNA and CDR2 YNFKEQ. The CDR3 reads CASSQLRQDNYGYTF. Here the CDR3 DNA reads TGTGCCAGCAGCCAACTTCGACAGGATAACTATGGCTACACCTTC.

This chain joins TRBV3-1 (or the pseudogene TRBV3-2) and TRBJ2-3; possibly TRBD2 for D (6 bases). The CDR3 has 16 residues. Trimming cost V 5 bases and J 2 bases, with 17 bases left between them. CDR1 LGHDT and CDR2 YNNKEL come from the germline V gene (reference sequence). Here the CDR3 DNA reads TGTGCCAGCAGCACCCTAGACAGACTAGACACAGATACGCAGTATTTT. This sequence encodes CASSTLDRLDTDTQYF.

The V gene is TRBV29-1, the J gene TRBJ2-7; TRBD1 might be the D (6 bases). CDR1 and CDR2 (germline): SQVTM, ANQGSEA. CDR3 length: 13 amino acids. Deletions cut 4 bases from V and 2 bases from J, with 12 bases between. The chain's CDR3 is CSVANRDAYEQYF. The CDR3 bases are TGCAGCGTTGCTAACAGGGACGCCTACGAGCAGTACTTC.

The chain joins TRBV27 to TRBJ2-7, with a possible D match to TRBD1 (5 bases). V was trimmed by 0 bases and J by 3 bases, leaving 9 bases between them. The germline V gene encodes CDR1 MNHEY and CDR2 SMNVEV (reference sequence). CDR3 length: 14 amino acids. CDR3 DNA: TGTGCCAGCAGTTTATCGGGGCCCAGCTACGAGCAGTACTTC. Translated: CASSLSGPSYEQYF.

This chain joins TRBV19 and TRBJ1-2, with 10 bases lining up with TRBD1. With V trimmed by 3 bases and J by 3 bases, 13 bases remained unmatched. Looked up from germline, CDR1 is LNHDA and CDR2 is SQIVND (reference sequence). This CDR3 comprises 18 residues. The CDR3 DNA sequence: TGTGCCAGTAGTATCCGCCGGGACAGGGGACCGTCAGACTATGGCTACACCTTC. It yields the protein CASSIRRDRGPSDYGYTF.

The chain links TRBV2 to TRBJ2-7, with a possible D match to TRBD2 (6 bases). CDR1 and CDR2 (germline): SNHLY, FYNNEI. The CDR3 is 15 amino acids. V lost 5 bases to trimming and J lost 3 bases, with 17 bases between them. CDR3 bases: TGTGCCAGCAGTCCGAACGGGGGACCTGGCTACGAGCAGTACTTC. Its translation: CASSPNGGPGYEQYF.

This sequence joins TRBV21-1 and TRBJ2-1; the table's D call, TRBD2, was not checked against the DNA. TRBV21-1 is shown as a pseudogene. The CDR3 has 16 residues. Here the CDR3 DNA reads TGTGCCAGCAGCGGCCCCACTAGCGGGGGGTGGAATGAGCAGTTCTTC. Translation gives CASSGPTSGGWNEQFF.

J is TRBJ1-6 and V is TRBV2; D is unresolved. Trimming took off 5 bases at V and 7 bases at J, with 15 bases between the two ends. The CDR3 has 15 residues. Germline assignment: CDR1 SNHLY and CDR2 FYNNEI. Here the CDR3 DNA reads TGTGCCAGCAGTTCGGCAGTGTACGGGAATTCACCCCTCCACTTT. Its translation is CASSSAVYGNSPLHF.

This clone was seen once. The gene calls are TRBV6-5 and TRBJ1-5; D not certain. This CDR3 is built from 13 residues. Trimming removed 7 bases at V and 3 bases at J, with 10 bases between. From germline, CDR1 is MNHEY and CDR2 SVGAGI. CDR3 bases: TGTGCCAGCATGACGGGTCTCAATCAGCCCCAGCATTTT. Translating it yields CASMTGLNQPQHF.

This clone was seen once. The chain uses TRBV5-1 and TRBJ2-3; 9 positions match TRBD2. Trimming removed 4 bases from V and 0 bases from J; junction bases left unmatched: 6. This CDR3 contains 16 residues. Germline V gene lookup returns CDR1 SGHRS and CDR2 YFSETQ. Here the CDR3 DNA reads TGCGCCAGCAGCATCTTGCTAGCGGGGAGCACAGATACGCAGTATTTT. The encoded protein is CASSILLAGSTDTQYF.